The subject of this entry is one T cell receptor beta chain. The antigen is not known. Sequencing used immunoSEQ multiplex PCR; TCRdb keeps in-frame clones, though not all of them. The data hold some 50,000 clones, with roughly 87% observed a single time. This sample was taken from a study of CD4+ T cells in melanoma. Regarding the study as a whole: CD8+ T cell, macrophage and B cell function reportedly correlated with neoantigen-specific CD4+ T cells. Reportedly, melanoma neoantigen-specific CD4+ T cells showed varied differentiation states.

The CDR3 runs 12 residues. V gave up 5 bases and J gave up 6 bases, with 8 bases separating them. The V gene's germline CDR1 is MNHNY and CDR2 SVGAGI (reference sequence). The J gene is TRBJ1-5, the V gene TRBV6-6, with D tentatively TRBD1 (5 bases). This TCR was sampled from a human donor with melanoma. Sequenced sample: peripheral blood. The CDR3 DNA follows: TGTGCCAGCAGTCGAGGGACTCAGCCCCAGCATTTT. It codes for CASSRGTQPQHF.